Following are 19 T cell receptor beta chains from one sample sequenced in a study of blood T cells in healthy people across ages. Through a sample-barcoded 5' primer and a J-beta primer mix, a second PCR was run for roughly 6 to 12 cycles. TCRdb re-analysed the 5' RACE reads in MiXCR, keeping a single row per CDR3 protein. The sample contains under 2,000,000 distinct CDR3 sequences, around half of which appear only once. The source material was blood. These receptors originate from a woman in her thirties or forties in good health.

The chain is built from TRBV24-1 and TRBJ2-7; possibly TRBD1 for D (6 bases). From germline, CDR1 is KGHDR and CDR2 SFDVKD. Trimming removed 3 bases from V and 3 bases from J, with 8 bases in between. This CDR3 has 13 residues. CDR3 region: CATSDTGYYEQYF. DNA of the CDR3: TGTGCCACCAGTGATACAGGGTACTACGAGCAGTACTTC.

The genes are TRBV6-5 and TRBJ2-7; TRBD2 might be the D (6 bases). Looked up from germline, CDR1 is MNHEY and CDR2 is SVGAGI. CDR3 length: 15 residues. V was shortened by 0 bases and J by 3 bases, with 12 bases between the two germline ends. The CDR3 protein is CASSYSSRGFYEQYF. CDR3 nucleotides: TGTGCCAGCAGTTACTCATCCCGGGGGTTCTACGAGCAGTACTTC.

The chain employs TRBV29-1 and TRBJ2-7; D gene unclear. The CDR3 has 12 residues. Trimming took off 4 bases at V and 2 bases at J, with 9 bases between the two ends. Germline V gene data show CDR1 as SQVTM and CDR2 as ANQGSEA. CDR3 loop: CSVAKTTYEQYF. The CDR3 DNA is TGCAGCGTTGCAAAGACAACCTACGAGCAGTACTTC.

The genes are TRBV29-1 and TRBJ1-2, with TRBD1 identical over 10 bases. CDR3 length: 15 amino acids. Germline V gene sequence: CDR1 SQVTM, CDR2 ANQGSEA. V gave up 6 bases and J gave up 8 bases; unmatched junction bases: 15. Written as DNA, the CDR3 is TGCAGCGTGGAGAAGATGGGACAGGGGACGGCCGGCTACACCTTC. This codes for CSVEKMGQGTAGYTF.

In its sample, this clonotype was seen a few times. J is TRBJ2-7 and V is TRBV7-2, with D perhaps matching TRBD1 (5 bases). The germline V gene encodes CDR1 SGHTA and CDR2 FQGNSA. CDR3 length: 14 amino acids. Trimming removed 1 base from V and 10 bases from J, with 17 bases in between. CDR3 in amino acids: CASSLEGLDEAQYF. CDR3 DNA sequence: TGTGCCAGCAGCTTAGAGGGGCTGGACGAGGCCCAGTACTTC.

V usage is TRBV25-1 and J usage is TRBJ2-3; 8 nucleotides align to TRBD2. J gave up 2 bases and V 7 bases, and 5 bases lay outside the gene matches. Looked up from germline, CDR1 is MGHDK and CDR2 is SYGVNS. There are 14 residues in the CDR3. For the CDR3, the DNA is TGTGCCAGCAATAGCGGGGTTAACACAGATACGCAGTATTTT. Its translation is CASNSGVNTDTQYF.

The chain couples TRBV12-3 or TRBV12-4 to TRBJ1-2, with a weak D call TRBD1 (6 bases). Trimming removed 2 bases at V and 4 bases at J, with 14 bases between. The CDR3 has 15 residues. The CDR3: CASSLTGGRGYGYTF. CDR3 coding DNA: TGTGCCAGCAGTTTAACGGGGGGCAGGGGCTATGGCTACACCTTC.

This clonotype was detected only a few times. This sequence joins TRBV12-3 or TRBV12-4 and TRBJ2-3; 8 bases fit TRBD1. Germline trimming cut 5 bases from V and 0 bases from J; bases unmatched to any gene: 10. This CDR3 has 17 residues. The CDR3 sequence is CASSPRTGRISTDTQYF. The CDR3 coding sequence is TGTGCCAGCAGTCCGAGGACAGGGAGAATAAGCACAGATACGCAGTATTTT.

This clonotype was observed a handful of times. V gene TRBV6-1 combines with J gene TRBJ2-5, with TRBD1 matching 8 bases. The V and J ends lost 3 bases and 3 bases, in that order; junction bases with no gene match: 9. Germline-derived CDR1 and CDR2 are MNHNS and SASEGT. This CDR3 comprises 16 residues. CDR3 residues: CASSDLLRDRKETQYF. CDR3 DNA: TGTGCCAGCAGTGACCTCCTCCGGGACAGGAAAGAGACCCAGTACTTC.

This rearrangement joins TRBV9 to TRBJ2-7, with D perhaps matching TRBD2 (5 bases). The DNA end is more similar to TRBJ2-5, so the J call may be wrong. The CDR3 loop spans 13 amino acids. Germline loops: CDR1 SGDLS, CDR2 YYNGEE. CDR3: CASSVATGETQYF. Written as DNA, the CDR3 is TGTGCCAGCAGCGTAGCAACGGGGGAGACCCAGTACTTC.

This clonotype has a handful of counts. The chain links TRBV5-1 to TRBJ2-5; 11 nucleotides line up with TRBD1. V dropped 0 bases and J dropped 5; count of bases not matched to a gene: 3. The CDR3 has 15 residues. In germline, CDR1 is SGHRS, CDR2 YFSETQ. CDR3 region: CASSLDRTGGETQYF. CDR3 nucleotide sequence: TGCGCCAGCAGCTTGGATAGGACAGGGGGCGAGACCCAGTACTTC.

The V call is TRBV6-1, the J call TRBJ2-1; tentative D call: TRBD1 (7 bases). Germline-derived CDR1 and CDR2 are MNHNS and SASEGT. CDR3 size: 15 residues. The V gene lost 1 base and the J gene lost 8 bases, with 15 bases spanning the gap. CDR3 nucleotide sequence: TGTGCCAGCAGTGAAGTGGGCCCCAGGGGGGATGAGCAGTTCTTC. Translation: CASSEVGPRGDEQFF.

The rearrangement uses TRBV7-2 and TRBJ2-7, with 7 positions matching TRBD1. Germline V gene data show CDR1 as SGHTA and CDR2 as FQGNSA. This CDR3 is built from 13 residues. The V segment lost 1 base and the J segment 10 bases; nucleotides outside the gene matches: 7. In nucleotides, the CDR3 is TGTGCCAGCAGCTTAGGAGGGGACAGTCCCCAGTACTTC. It yields the protein CASSLGGDSPQYF.

The genes are TRBV20-1 and TRBJ2-7, with a tentative D call TRBD1 (5 bases). Trimming pared 0 bases from V and 0 bases from J, leaving 9 bases between. The CDR3 runs to 14 residues. Germline CDR1 and CDR2: DFQATT and SNEGSKA (reference sequence). The CDR3, as DNA: TGCAGTGCTAGAGATCAAGGGGTCTCCTACGAGCAGTACTTC. Its translation: CSARDQGVSYEQYF.

The chain links TRBV2 to TRBJ2-1, with 8 bases fitting TRBD1. The CDR3 is 14 residues long. CDR1 is SNHLY and CDR2 is FYNNEI in the germline V gene. With V trimmed by 5 bases and J by 13 bases, 13 bases remained unmatched. CDR3 sequence reads: CASSSRTGLETQFF. CDR3 DNA sequence: TGTGCCAGCAGTTCTAGGACAGGGCTGGAGACCCAGTTCTTC. The variable domain in full, completed from reference TRBV2 and TRBJ2-1, reads EPEVTQTPSHQVTQMGQEVILRCVPISNHLYFYWYRQILGQKVEFLVSFYNNEISEKSEIFDDQFSVERPDGSNFTLKIRSTKLEDSAMYFCASSSRTGLETQFFGPGTRLTVL.

The chain links TRBV4-3 to TRBJ2-5, with TRBD1 matching over 9 bases. The CDR3 has 15 amino acids. V trimming: 1 base; J trimming: 11 bases; junction bases outside the gene matches: 11. Germline V gives CDR1 LGHNA, CDR2 YSLEER. This chain's CDR3 is CASSQGTGDFNEQYF. CDR3 nucleotides: TGCGCCAGCAGCCAAGGGACAGGGGACTTCAATGAGCAGTACTTC.

This clonotype has a handful of counts. V usage is TRBV12-3 or TRBV12-4 and J usage is TRBJ2-7; D remains unclear. The V and J ends lost 2 bases and 7 bases respectively, with 12 bases between them. The CDR3 is made up of 13 amino acids. Here the CDR3 DNA reads TGTGCCAGCAGTTTAACACAGAAACAAGAGCAGTACTTC. This gives the protein CASSLTQKQEQYF.

V is TRBV7-2 and J is TRBJ2-5, with 12 nucleotides matching TRBD2. J was trimmed by 2 bases and V by 5 bases; bases with no gene match: 6. The germline V gene encodes CDR1 SGHTA and CDR2 FQGNSA. The CDR3 covers 16 residues. The CDR3 DNA follows: TGTGCCAGCAGCGCCCGACTAGCGGGGGTTCAAGAGACCCAGTACTTC. This gives the protein CASSARLAGVQETQYF.

The gene calls are TRBV10-3 and TRBJ2-5; 8 bases align to TRBD2. Germline V lookup: CDR1 ENHRY, CDR2 SYGVKD. There are 13 residues in the CDR3. The junction had 1 base not matched to a gene; V was cut back by 4 bases and J by 3 bases. CDR3 nucleotide sequence: TGTGCCATCAGTGCGGGACTAGAAGAGACCCAGTACTTC. Amino acids: CAISAGLEETQYF.